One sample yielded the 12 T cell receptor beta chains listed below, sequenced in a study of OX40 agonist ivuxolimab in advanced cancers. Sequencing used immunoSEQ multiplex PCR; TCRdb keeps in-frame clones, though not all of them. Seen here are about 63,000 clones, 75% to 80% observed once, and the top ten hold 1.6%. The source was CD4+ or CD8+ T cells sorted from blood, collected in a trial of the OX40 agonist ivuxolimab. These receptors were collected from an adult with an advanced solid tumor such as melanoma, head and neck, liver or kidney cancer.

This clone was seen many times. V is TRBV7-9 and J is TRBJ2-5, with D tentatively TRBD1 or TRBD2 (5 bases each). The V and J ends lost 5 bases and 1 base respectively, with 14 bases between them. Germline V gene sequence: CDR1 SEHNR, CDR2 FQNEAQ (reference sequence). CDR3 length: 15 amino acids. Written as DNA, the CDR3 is TGTGCCAGCAGCCTTTCAACGGGACCCCAAGAGACCCAGTACTTC. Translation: CASSLSTGPQETQYF.

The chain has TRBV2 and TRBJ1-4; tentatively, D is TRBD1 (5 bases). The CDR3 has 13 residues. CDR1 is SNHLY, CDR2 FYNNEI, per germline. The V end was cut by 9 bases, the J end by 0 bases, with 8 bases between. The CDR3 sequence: CASRGTTNEKLFF. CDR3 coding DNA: TGTGCCAGTAGGGGAACAACTAATGAAAAACTGTTTTTT.

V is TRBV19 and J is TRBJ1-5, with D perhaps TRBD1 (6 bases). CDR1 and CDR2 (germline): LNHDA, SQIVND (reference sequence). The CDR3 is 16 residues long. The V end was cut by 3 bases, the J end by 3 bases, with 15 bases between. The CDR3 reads CASSIAGAGVNQPQHF. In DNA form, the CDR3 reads TGTGCCAGTAGTATCGCGGGCGCAGGGGTCAATCAGCCCCAGCATTTT.

The CDR3 region is CAWSRTGSSYEQYF. CDR3 sequence (DNA): TGTGCCTGGAGCCGGACAGGGAGCTCCTACGAGCAGTACTTC. V usage is TRBV30 and J usage is TRBJ2-7; 8 nucleotides agree with TRBD1. The CDR3 runs to 14 residues. CDR1 is GTSNPN, CDR2 SVGIG, per germline (reference sequence). V shed 3 bases and J 0 bases; nucleotides not matched to a gene: 4.

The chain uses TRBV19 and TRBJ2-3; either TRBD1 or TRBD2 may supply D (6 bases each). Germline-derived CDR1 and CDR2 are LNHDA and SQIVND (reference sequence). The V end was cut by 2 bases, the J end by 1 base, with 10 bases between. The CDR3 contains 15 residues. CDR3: CASSIWGARTDTQYF. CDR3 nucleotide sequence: TGTGCCAGTAGTATATGGGGGGCTCGCACAGATACGCAGTATTTT.

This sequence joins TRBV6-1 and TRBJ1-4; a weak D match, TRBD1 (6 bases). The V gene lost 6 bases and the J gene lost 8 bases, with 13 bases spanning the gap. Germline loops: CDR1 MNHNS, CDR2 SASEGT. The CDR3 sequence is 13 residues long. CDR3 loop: CASRSRQVEKLFF. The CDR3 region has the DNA TGTGCCAGCAGGAGCAGACAGGTGGAAAAACTGTTTTTT.

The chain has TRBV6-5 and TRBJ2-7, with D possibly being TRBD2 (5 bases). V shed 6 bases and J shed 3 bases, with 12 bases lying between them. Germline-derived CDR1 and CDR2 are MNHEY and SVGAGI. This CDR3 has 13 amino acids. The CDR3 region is CASSPYEGYEQYF. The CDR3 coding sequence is TGTGCCAGCAGCCCTTATGAGGGCTACGAGCAGTACTTC.

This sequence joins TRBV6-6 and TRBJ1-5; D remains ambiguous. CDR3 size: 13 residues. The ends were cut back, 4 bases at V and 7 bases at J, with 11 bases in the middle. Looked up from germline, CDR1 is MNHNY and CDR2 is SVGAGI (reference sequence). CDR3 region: CASSSFVNQPQHF. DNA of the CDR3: TGTGCCAGCAGTTCCTTCGTCAACCAGCCCCAGCATTTT.

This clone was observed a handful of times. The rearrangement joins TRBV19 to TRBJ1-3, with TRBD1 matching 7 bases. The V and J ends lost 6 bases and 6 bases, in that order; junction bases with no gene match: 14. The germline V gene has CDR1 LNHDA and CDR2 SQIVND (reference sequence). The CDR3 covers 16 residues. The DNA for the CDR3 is TGTGCCAGTAGCCCGACCTCGGGACAGCCTATAAACACCATATATTTT. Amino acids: CASSPTSGQPINTIYF.

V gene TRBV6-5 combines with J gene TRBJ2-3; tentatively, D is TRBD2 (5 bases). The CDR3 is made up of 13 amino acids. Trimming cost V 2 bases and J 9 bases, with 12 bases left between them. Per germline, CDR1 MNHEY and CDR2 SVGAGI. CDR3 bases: TGTGCCAGCAGTTACACCCCCCGAGGGACGCAGTATTTT. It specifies CASSYTPRGTQYF.

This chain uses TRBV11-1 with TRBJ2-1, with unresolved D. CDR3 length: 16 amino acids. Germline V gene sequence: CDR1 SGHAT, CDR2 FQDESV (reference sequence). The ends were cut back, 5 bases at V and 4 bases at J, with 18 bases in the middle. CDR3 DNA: TGTGCCAGCAGCCCCATCGTCGGCCCGATTTACAATGAGCAGTTCTTC. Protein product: CASSPIVGPIYNEQFF.

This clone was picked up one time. CDR3 sequence: CASSIRRRTGVSSNQPQHF. In nucleotides, the CDR3 is TGTGCCAGTAGTATCCGCAGACGCACAGGGGTTAGCAGCAATCAGCCCCAGCATTTT. The V gene is TRBV19, the J gene TRBJ1-5; 7 nucleotides match TRBD1. CDR1 is LNHDA, CDR2 SQIVND, per germline (reference sequence). V gave up 3 bases and J gave up 1 base; unmatched junction bases: 15. This CDR3 spans 19 amino acids.